The 16 T cell receptor beta chains given below trace back to one sample, sequenced in a study of blood T cell repertoires in COVID-19. The data were produced by immunoSEQ multiplex PCR, yet TCRdb's version contains in-frame clones alone and is incomplete. The sample includes 270,000 or so clones, around nine tenths seen only once; the top ten take under 3%. Sequencing was performed on PBMCs or T cells enriched from blood (not recorded which). Receptors originate from a woman between 18 and 30 years old who had recovered from COVID-19.

J is TRBJ2-5 and V is TRBV15; TRBD2 is a possible D gene (5 bases). V was cut by 3 bases and J by 4 bases, with 12 bases left in between. The CDR3 is 14 amino acids. CDR1 and CDR2 from the germline V gene are LNHNV and YYDKDF (reference sequence). The CDR3 sequence: CATSSGLPGETQYF. The CDR3 DNA sequence: TGTGCCACCAGCAGCGGACTCCCCGGAGAGACCCAGTACTTC.

This clone showed up just once. V is TRBV30 and J is TRBJ1-6; 8 bases are shared with TRBD1. J gave up 9 bases and V 5 bases, and 6 bases lay outside the gene matches. Germline CDR1 and CDR2: GTSNPN and SVGIG (reference sequence). The CDR3 is made up of 13 amino acids. The CDR3 DNA reads as TGTGCCTGGGGACAGGGCAAATTTTCACCCCTCCACTTT. This encodes CAWGQGKFSPLHF.

V and J are TRBV5-4 and TRBJ2-3; 9 bases match TRBD2. The trim removed 1 base at V and 2 bases at J, leaving 5 bases unmatched. This CDR3 region has 16 residues. Per the germline V gene, CDR1 is SGHNT and CDR2 is YYREEE (reference sequence). The CDR3, as DNA: TGTGCCAGCAGCTTGTGGCTAGCGGGGTACACAGATACGCAGTATTTT. This gives the protein CASSLWLAGYTDTQYF.

This clone was observed a handful of times. This chain joins TRBV29-1 and TRBJ1-1, with D maybe TRBD1 (6 bases). V lost 6 bases to trimming and J lost 4 bases, with 18 bases between them. The CDR3 spans 14 residues. The V gene's germline CDR1 is SQVTM and CDR2 ANQGSEA. Written as DNA, the CDR3 is TGCAGCGTCGATCACAGGGATCAACGCACTGAAGCTTTCTTT. Its translation: CSVDHRDQRTEAFF.

The count of this clone is one. The chain uses TRBV19 and TRBJ2-3; tentatively, D is TRBD1 (6 bases). Germline-derived CDR1 and CDR2 are LNHDA and SQIVND (reference sequence). Between the trimmed V and J ends, which lost 3 bases and 5 bases, there was a span of 15 bases. The CDR3 is 15 amino acids. CDR3 sequence (DNA): TGTGCCAGTAGTATTGGGGCAGGGGATCTAGATACGCAGTATTTT. Protein product: CASSIGAGDLDTQYF.

This chain connects TRBV4-3 to TRBJ2-7; 10 nucleotides line up with TRBD1. The CDR3 runs 15 residues. Per germline, CDR1 LGHNA and CDR2 YSLEER. V lost 1 base and J lost 6; bases outside the gene matches: 6. CDR3 coding DNA: TGCGCCAGCAGCCAAGTGAGACAGGGGGCAGGCGAGCAGTACTTC. This sequence encodes CASSQVRQGAGEQYF.

CDR3 in DNA: TGTGCCAGCAGCAAAGGGGGGACAGGGCCGGTTCTGACTGAAGCTTTCTTT. Amino acids: CASSKGGTGPVLTEAFF. The J gene is TRBJ1-1, the V gene TRBV21-1; TRBD1 is the table's D call, not checked against the DNA. TRBV21-1 is annotated as a pseudogene. CDR3 length: 17 amino acids.

The genes are TRBV5-3 and TRBJ2-5; D not resolved. TRBV5-3 is noted as an ORF with a role that remains uncertain. With 1 base removed from V and 2 bases from J, the gap between germline ends came to 9 bases. The CDR3 is made up of 14 amino acids. CDR3 bases: TGTGCCAGAAGCTTGCGGCTAGATCAAGAGACCCAGTACTTC. It is translated as CARSLRLDQETQYF.

The chain combines TRBV4-1 with TRBJ2-7, with 14 bases lining up with TRBD2. This CDR3 is 16 amino acids long. V shed 1 base and J 3 bases; nucleotides not matched to a gene: 2. Germline V gene sequence: CDR1 MGHRA, CDR2 YSYEKL. As DNA, the CDR3 is TGCGCCAGCAGCCAAGCCGGACTAGCGGGGGGCTACGAGCAGTACTTC. It encodes CASSQAGLAGGYEQYF.

V is TRBV25-1 and J is TRBJ1-5; 9 bases line up with TRBD1. V gave up 3 bases and J gave up 1 base; unmatched junction bases: 7. The V gene's germline CDR1 is MGHDK and CDR2 SYGVNS. The CDR3 totals 17 residues. In DNA form, the CDR3 reads TGTGCCAGCAGTGAGGGGACGGGACAGGGCAGCAATCAGCCCCAGCATTTT. Its protein is CASSEGTGQGSNQPQHF.

The chain carries TRBV21-1 and TRBJ2-7; no DNA check was done on the table's D call, TRBD1. TRBV21-1 is listed as a pseudogene. The CDR3 spans 16 residues. CDR3 coding DNA: TGTGCCAGCAGCTACGGACAGGGCGGGTATGGCTACGAGCAGTACTTC. Protein product: CASSYGQGGYGYEQYF.

V gene TRBV7-2 combines with J gene TRBJ1-1; no reliable D call. This CDR3 has 13 amino acids. Looked up from germline, CDR1 is SGHTA and CDR2 is FQGNSA. V dropped 3 bases and J dropped 1 base, with 6 bases sitting between them. CDR3 DNA sequence: TGTGCCAGCAGCTTCGCCGGGAACACTGAAGCTTTCTTT. It encodes CASSFAGNTEAFF.

This chain links TRBV30 with TRBJ1-6, with a possible D match to TRBD1 (5 bases). CDR3 size: 15 residues. CDR1 is GTSNPN and CDR2 is SVGIG in the germline V gene (reference sequence). V dropped 0 bases and J dropped 6 bases, with 12 bases sitting between them. CDR3 DNA: TGTGCCTGGAGTGTATGGACACCAGCTAATTCACCCCTCCACTTT. It translates to CAWSVWTPANSPLHF.

The genes are TRBV28 and TRBJ2-2; D possibly corresponds to TRBD1 (5 bases). Trimming removed 6 bases from V and 3 bases from J, with 8 bases in between. CDR3 length equals 13 residues. Germline assignment: CDR1 MDHEN and CDR2 SYDVKM. The CDR3 DNA sequence: TGTGCCAGCAGGACAGTGTACACCGGGGAGCTGTTTTTT. This translates into CASRTVYTGELFF. The entire variable domain, with the rest obtained from reference TRBV28 and TRBJ2-2, is as follows: DVKVTQSSRYLVKRTGEKVFLECVQDMDHENMFWYRQDPGLGLRLIYFSYDVKMKEKGDIPEGYSVSREKKERFSLILESASTNQTSMYLCASRTVYTGELFFGEGSRLTVL.

The chain uses TRBV27 and TRBJ2-1; D is unresolved. Germline V gene sequence: CDR1 MNHEY, CDR2 SMNVEV (reference sequence). Between the trimmed V and J ends, which lost 5 bases and 0 bases, there was a span of 11 bases. The CDR3 is 15 amino acids. The CDR3 protein is CASSPQVSSYNEQFF. The CDR3 DNA reads TGTGCCAGCAGTCCTCAGGTCAGCTCCTACAATGAGCAGTTCTTC.

The J gene is TRBJ2-7, the V gene TRBV10-3; 8 nucleotides agree with TRBD2. This CDR3 has 13 amino acids. Germline V gives CDR1 ENHRY, CDR2 SYGVKD. V gave up 3 bases and J gave up 2 bases; unmatched junction bases: 0. The chain's CDR3 is CAISEAGAYEQYF. CDR3 bases: TGTGCCATCAGTGAAGCGGGAGCCTACGAGCAGTACTTC.